The 28 T cell receptor beta chains listed next were all sequenced from one sample in a study of T cell responses to AZD1222 COVID-19 vaccine (dated by TCRdb to about 2021). The library was generated by the immunoSEQ multiplex PCR assay. TCRdb took over this immuneACCESS table, retaining in-frame rearrangements with V and J assigned. Such tables are incomplete; in checked studies, under half of the missing clones stem from an unresolved V gene, and the remainder is unexplained. The sample table contains more than 60,000 clones; only one count was recorded for roughly 84% of them. The ten most abundant clones make up roughly 18% of the sample. This specimen's time point label, per the study, means: about 28 days (+/-7) after the second vaccine dose. The sample consisted of peripheral blood, taken 28 days after the second AZD1222 dose. All receptors come from an adult who received the AZD1222 COVID-19 vaccine.

CDR3 sequence reads: CASSQRTGQGFNQPQHF. CDR3 in DNA: TGTGCCAGCAGCCAACGCACAGGACAGGGATTCAATCAGCCCCAGCATTTT. The V and J genes are TRBV3-1 (or the pseudogene TRBV3-2) and TRBJ1-5; 8 nucleotides agree with TRBD1. CDR3 length: 17 amino acids. CDR1 is LGHDT and CDR2 is YNNKEL in the germline V gene (reference sequence). V shed 2 bases, J shed 3 bases, and the junction held 9 bases outside the gene matches.

This rearrangement joins TRBV30 to TRBJ2-4, with 7 bases lining up with TRBD1. The CDR3 extends over 14 amino acids. Germline lookup yields CDR1 GTSNPN and CDR2 SVGIG (reference sequence). Trimming removed 3 bases from V and 7 bases from J; junction bases left unmatched: 9. For the CDR3, the DNA is TGTGCCTGGAGGGACCGACAGGGATCGAACATTCAGTACTTC. It translates to CAWRDRQGSNIQYF.

This chain joins TRBV28 and TRBJ1-1; 9 nucleotides line up with TRBD1. Germline CDR1 is MDHEN and CDR2 is SYDVKM. The length of the CDR3 is 14 residues. V lost 4 bases, J lost 3 bases, and 3 bases stayed unmatched. CDR3 region: CASSSTGGDTEAFF. Written as DNA, the CDR3 is TGTGCCAGCAGTTCCACAGGGGGCGACACTGAAGCTTTCTTT.

The chain is built from TRBV7-8 and TRBJ1-2, with a possible D match to TRBD1 (5 bases). The CDR3 extends over 12 amino acids. Trimming removed 5 bases at V and 8 bases at J, with 12 bases between. Germline lookup yields CDR1 SGHVS and CDR2 FQNEAQ. Here the CDR3 DNA reads TGTGCCAGCAGCCGAGACAGCGACGGCTACACCTTC. Its protein product is CASSRDSDGYTF.

This chain links TRBV24-1 with TRBJ1-2; TRBD1 aligns across 7 bases. With 3 bases clipped from V and 4 bases from J, the junction kept 7 bases outside the gene matches. Per germline, CDR1 KGHDR and CDR2 SFDVKD. This CDR3 spans 15 amino acids. CDR3 protein: CATSDPQGFFYGYTF. For the CDR3, the DNA is TGTGCCACCAGTGATCCACAGGGGTTTTTCTATGGCTACACCTTC.

The chain uses TRBV7-2 and TRBJ2-3, with 14 bases lining up with TRBD2. Germline V gene sequence: CDR1 SGHTA, CDR2 FQGNSA. The CDR3 covers 15 residues. Losses at the gene ends were 3 bases for V and 5 bases for J; bases not matched to a gene: 1. CDR3 DNA: TGTGCCAGCAGCTTGGGACTAGCGGGGGAAGATACGCAGTATTTT. As protein: CASSLGLAGEDTQYF.

The chain recombines TRBV28 with TRBJ1-5; D perhaps matches TRBD1 (5 bases). V was clipped by 5 bases and J by 7 bases, with 18 bases between them. Germline CDR1 is MDHEN and CDR2 is SYDVKM. The CDR3 has 15 amino acids. CDR3: CASSAPGRVIQPQHF. In DNA form, the CDR3 reads TGTGCCAGCAGTGCGCCGGGACGGGTGATACAGCCCCAGCATTTT.

This sequence joins TRBV6-6 and TRBJ1-5; D gene uncertain. V was trimmed by 6 bases and J by 1 base, leaving 16 bases between them. This CDR3 is built from 16 residues. Germline CDR1 and CDR2: MNHNY and SVGAGI (reference sequence). The CDR3, as DNA: TGTGCCAGCAGACCCCTGGTGGTGGAAAGCAATCAGCCCCAGCATTTT. Its translation is CASRPLVVESNQPQHF.

CDR3 residues: CASSGYMNTEAFF. CDR3 DNA sequence: TGTGCCAGCAGCGGCTACATGAACACTGAAGCTTTCTTT. The chain combines TRBV9 with TRBJ1-1, with D hard to call. Trimming took 3 bases from V and 0 from J, leaving 6 bases between them. Per germline, CDR1 SGDLS and CDR2 YYNGEE. This CDR3 region has 13 residues.

CDR3 region: CASSQGQGFGEQYF. The CDR3 DNA reads TGTGCCAGCAGCCAAGGACAGGGATTTGGCGAGCAGTACTTC. The rearrangement joins TRBV2 to TRBJ2-7; TRBD1 agrees at 8 bases. V lost 6 bases, J lost 6 bases, and 10 bases stayed unmatched. The V gene's germline CDR1 is SNHLY and CDR2 FYNNEI. CDR3 length: 14 residues.

The chain joins TRBV11-3 to TRBJ2-1, with D perhaps given as TRBD1 or TRBD2 (5 bases each). Deletions cut 3 bases from V and 4 bases from J, with 13 bases between. This CDR3 contains 15 residues. Germline CDR1 reads SGHNT; CDR2 reads YENEEA. The chain's CDR3 is CASSFSGGSYNEQFF. CDR3 bases: TGTGCCAGCAGCTTTAGTGGGGGTTCTTACAATGAGCAGTTCTTC.

The chain carries TRBV7-8 and TRBJ2-3; D ambiguous. This CDR3 contains 14 residues. Trimming shortened V by 5 bases and J by 0 bases, and 9 bases separated the two germline ends. Germline CDR1 and CDR2: SGHVS and FQNEAQ. CDR3 region: CASSPLTSTDTQYF. The CDR3 DNA reads TGTGCCAGCAGCCCGTTAACTAGCACAGATACGCAGTATTTT.

CDR3 amino acids: CASGPHLGGPYNSPLHF. DNA of the CDR3: TGTGCCAGCGGCCCCCACCTCGGGGGGCCCTATAATTCACCCCTCCACTTT. The chain carries TRBV3-1 (or the pseudogene TRBV3-2) and TRBJ1-6; TRBD1 might be the D (6 bases). The CDR3 has 17 amino acids. Germline V CDR1 and CDR2: LGHDT, YNNKEL (reference sequence). The V end was cut by 8 bases, the J end by 2 bases, with 19 bases between.

This chain joins TRBV30 and TRBJ1-1; 8 bases fit TRBD1. CDR1 GTSNPN and CDR2 SVGIG come from the germline V gene (reference sequence). Trimming cost V 1 base and J 5 bases; bases outside gene matches: 6. The CDR3 contains 14 residues. DNA of the CDR3: TGTGCCTGGAGTGCCCCAGGGGGCAGGACTGAAGCTTTCTTT. Encoded protein: CAWSAPGGRTEAFF.

V is TRBV6-1 and J is TRBJ1-3, with 10 nucleotides matching TRBD1. Germline CDR1 MNHNS, CDR2 SASEGT. J gave up 8 bases and V 3 bases, and 4 bases lay outside the gene matches. This CDR3 spans 14 amino acids. In DNA form, the CDR3 reads TGTGCCAGCAGTGACGGGACAGGGGTCGACACCATATATTTT. This sequence encodes CASSDGTGVDTIYF.

This sequence joins TRBV30 and TRBJ2-6; D unresolved. V lost 3 bases and J 0 bases, leaving 9 bases between the germline ends. The CDR3 runs to 15 residues. CDR1 and CDR2 (germline): GTSNPN, SVGIG (reference sequence). The CDR3 DNA reads as TGTGCCTGGAGGCCCCGCCTCTCTGGGGCCAACGTCCTGACTTTC. It encodes CAWRPRLSGANVLTF.

The V and J genes are TRBV9 and TRBJ1-4, with unresolved D. The CDR3 length is 15 residues. The germline CDR1 and CDR2 sequences are SGDLS and YYNGEE. V lost 1 base and J lost 4, with 11 bases in between. CDR3 in DNA: TGTGCCAGCAGCGTAACCCCCATGGGTAATGAAAAACTGTTTTTT. This encodes CASSVTPMGNEKLFF.

The J gene is TRBJ2-7, the V gene TRBV30, with D possibly matching TRBD2 (6 bases). Germline V gives CDR1 GTSNPN, CDR2 SVGIG (reference sequence). V was shortened by 5 bases and J by 0 bases, with 11 bases between the two germline ends. The CDR3 has 13 amino acids. The CDR3 region is CAWSRGFSYEQYF. CDR3 nucleotides: TGTGCCTGGTCGCGGGGCTTCTCCTACGAGCAGTACTTC.

The chain carries TRBV10-3 and TRBJ2-7; 8 bases are a match to TRBD1. The V and J ends lost 4 bases and 0 bases, in that order; junction bases with no gene match: 8. Germline CDR1 is ENHRY and CDR2 is SYGVKD. CDR3 length equals 16 residues. The CDR3 is CAISGGQGSSSYEQYF. The DNA for the CDR3 is TGTGCCATCAGTGGCGGACAGGGAAGTTCCTCCTACGAGCAGTACTTC.

The chain joins TRBV6-5 to TRBJ1-6, with D uncertain. The CDR3 extends over 16 amino acids. V shed 4 bases and J shed 10 bases, with 20 bases lying between them. In germline, CDR1 is MNHEY, CDR2 SVGAGI. CDR3 residues: CASSFKAADPKSPLHF. The CDR3, as DNA: TGTGCCAGCAGTTTTAAGGCGGCCGACCCTAAATCACCCCTCCACTTT.

As for this clone: Other DNA sequences within the sample encode an identical CDR3. The chain employs TRBV7-2 and TRBJ2-5; the D gene could be TRBD1 or TRBD2 (5 bases each). V lost 1 base and J lost 0, with 9 bases in between. Per germline, CDR1 SGHTA and CDR2 FQGNSA. The CDR3 sequence is 15 residues long. This CDR3 reads CASSLDEGYQETQYF. In DNA form, the CDR3 reads TGTGCCAGCAGCTTAGACGAGGGGTACCAAGAGACCCAGTACTTC.

The J gene is TRBJ1-1, the V gene TRBV7-2, with D maybe TRBD1 (5 bases). The germline V and J ends were trimmed by 2 bases and 4 bases, with 8 bases remaining between them. The CDR3 sequence is 13 residues long. CDR1 is SGHTA, CDR2 FQGNSA, per germline. The CDR3 is CASSLTGGTEAFF. The CDR3 DNA sequence: TGTGCCAGCAGCTTAACAGGCGGCACTGAAGCTTTCTTT.

The chain is built from TRBV30 and TRBJ2-6; 7 positions match TRBD1. Germline values: CDR1 GTSNPN, CDR2 SVGIG (reference sequence). V trimming: 3 bases; J trimming: 2 bases; junction bases outside the gene matches: 10. The CDR3 sequence is 17 residues long. As DNA, the CDR3 is TGTGCCTGGAGCAGAAGAACAGGGGAGACTGGGGCCAACGTCCTGACTTTC. Amino acids: CAWSRRTGETGANVLTF.

The V gene is TRBV6-5, the J gene TRBJ1-1; D unresolved. CDR3 length: 14 amino acids. Germline V gene sequence: CDR1 MNHEY, CDR2 SVGAGI. The ends were cut back, 8 bases at V and 0 bases at J, with 13 bases in the middle. In DNA form, the CDR3 reads TGTGCCAGCTCAGTATCCCGAATGAACACTGAAGCTTTCTTT. Translated, it gives CASSVSRMNTEAFF.

This rearrangement joins TRBV4-1 to TRBJ1-2; 9 bases are a match to TRBD1. Germline assignment: CDR1 MGHRA and CDR2 YSYEKL. The CDR3 totals 17 residues. The trim removed 3 bases at V and 1 base at J, leaving 9 bases unmatched. This chain's CDR3 is CASSQFPRDRDNYGYTF. For the CDR3, the DNA is TGCGCCAGCAGCCAGTTTCCCCGGGACAGGGATAACTATGGCTACACCTTC.

This clone showed up just once. The V call is TRBV7-9, the J call TRBJ2-3; D possibly corresponds to TRBD2 (5 bases). Trimming cost V 4 bases and J 4 bases, with 12 bases left between them. The CDR3 runs 14 residues. The germline V gene encodes CDR1 SEHNR and CDR2 FQNEAQ (reference sequence). This CDR3 reads CASSYRGLADTQYF. CDR3 bases: TGTGCCAGCAGCTACCGAGGGTTGGCAGATACGCAGTATTTT.

V gene TRBV5-1 combines with J gene TRBJ1-2, with 8 positions matching TRBD1. J gave up 3 bases and V 4 bases, and 2 bases lay outside the gene matches. This CDR3 is 13 amino acids long. The germline CDR1 and CDR2 sequences are SGHRS and YFSETQ. The CDR3 DNA reads as TGCGCCAGCAGCCCGGGACAGGACTATGGCTACACCTTC. Translation: CASSPGQDYGYTF. Filled out from reference TRBV5-1 and TRBJ1-2, the complete variable domain reads KAGVTQTPRYLIKTRGQQVTLSCSPISGHRSVSWYQQTPGQGLQFLFEYFSETQRNKGNFPGRFSGRQFSNSRSEMNVSTLELGDSALYLCASSPGQDYGYTFGSGTRLTVV.

This clone was recorded only once. This chain uses TRBV7-8 with TRBJ1-6; weak D call: TRBD1 (6 bases). Germline CDR1 SGHVS, CDR2 FQNEAQ. V lost 5 bases and J 7 bases, leaving 12 bases between the germline ends. CDR3 length: 14 residues. The CDR3 loop reads CASSRDRTNSPLHF. CDR3 nucleotide sequence: TGTGCCAGCAGCAGAGACAGGACCAATTCACCCCTCCACTTT.